Listed below are T cell receptor beta chains from one sample, sequenced in a study of CD4 T cells in relation to SARS-CoV-2 and coronaviruses. These TCRs' antigens remain unknown. Produced via immunoSEQ multiplex PCR; TCRdb's table is partial and in-frame only. The sample has 30,000 to 40,000 clones, roughly 73% seen once. The sequencing input was memory CD4+ T cells from PBMCs, cultured in vitro. The source is an adult with COVID-19. Both conserved end residues are part of each CDR3. The D gene is left open where the match is weak. Rows may omit the clone size; those that give it use once, few, many or a size class.

J gene: TRBJ2-7; clone size: few; D gene: -; V gene: TRBV6-5; CDR3 protein: CASRIASRPHEQYF; CDR3 DNA: TGTGCCAGCAGAATAGCTTCCCGCCCCCACGAGCAGTACTTC
J gene: TRBJ2-5; clone size: -; D gene: -; V gene: TRBV4-2; CDR3 protein: CASSQDGLGETQYF; CDR3 DNA: TGTGCCAGCAGCCAAGACGGCTTAGGAGAGACCCAGTACTTC
J gene: TRBJ2-7; clone size: -; D gene: TRBD2; V gene: TRBV6-2/TRBV6-3; CDR3 protein: CASSDRLALIYEQYF; CDR3 DNA: TGTGCCAGCAGTGATCGACTAGCGCTCATCTACGAGCAGTACTTC
J gene: TRBJ2-2; clone size: few; D gene: TRBD1; V gene: TRBV7-3; CDR3 protein: CASSLTGQGTGELFF; CDR3 DNA: TGTGCCAGCAGCTTAACGGGACAGGGAACCGGGGAGCTGTTTTTT
J gene: TRBJ2-7; clone size: -; D gene: TRBD1; V gene: TRBV7-9; CDR3 protein: CASSLAGQGYEQYF; CDR3 DNA: TGTGCCAGCAGCTTAGCGGGACAGGGCTACGAGCAGTACTTC
J gene: TRBJ2-6; clone size: -; D gene: -; V gene: TRBV11-3; CDR3 protein: CASSGPTGANVLTF; CDR3 DNA: TGTGCCAGCAGCGGGCCGACTGGGGCCAACGTCCTGACTTTC
J gene: TRBJ1-2; clone size: -; D gene: -; V gene: TRBV18; CDR3 protein: CASSRLGKNYGYTF; CDR3 DNA: TGTGCCAGCTCTAGACTTGGGAAGAACTATGGCTACACCTTC
J gene: TRBJ1-6; clone size: once; D gene: -; V gene: TRBV14; CDR3 protein: CASSQEIGSPLHF; CDR3 DNA: TGTGCCAGCAGCCAAGAAATAGGTTCACCCCTCCACTTT
J gene: TRBJ1-2; clone size: few; D gene: -; V gene: TRBV29-1; CDR3 protein: CSVERRGGDYGYTF; CDR3 DNA: TGCAGCGTTGAAAGGAGGGGCGGTGACTATGGCTACACCTTC
J gene: TRBJ1-1; clone size: -; D gene: -; V gene: TRBV6-2/TRBV6-3; CDR3 protein: CASSEGLRTEAFF; CDR3 DNA: TGTGCCAGCAGCGAGGGGTTACGGACTGAAGCTTTCTTT
J gene: TRBJ2-3; clone size: -; D gene: TRBD1; V gene: TRBV25-1; CDR3 protein: CASSGTGNGDTQYF; CDR3 DNA: TGTGCCAGCAGTGGGACAGGGAACGGGGATACGCAGTATTTT
J gene: TRBJ2-1; clone size: -; D gene: TRBD2; V gene: TRBV4-2; CDR3 protein: CASSQDSLAGGGNNEQFF; CDR3 DNA: TGTGCCAGCAGCCAAGATTCGCTAGCGGGAGGGGGAAACAATGAGCAGTTCTTC
J gene: TRBJ2-3; clone size: once; D gene: -; V gene: TRBV5-5; CDR3 protein: CASSPNTDTQYF; CDR3 DNA: TGTGCCAGCAGCCCTAACACAGATACGCAGTATTTT
J gene: TRBJ2-7; clone size: -; D gene: -; V gene: TRBV5-4; CDR3 protein: CASSLQLSSGEQYF; CDR3 DNA: TGTGCCAGCAGCTTACAACTATCCTCGGGCGAGCAGTACTTC
J gene: TRBJ2-1; clone size: -; D gene: TRBD1; V gene: TRBV15; CDR3 protein: CATKKDREYGEQFF; CDR3 DNA: TGTGCCACCAAAAAGGACAGGGAGTACGGTGAGCAGTTCTTC
J gene: TRBJ2-1; clone size: once; D gene: TRBD1; V gene: TRBV6-1; CDR3 protein: CASSEQGASYNEQFF; CDR3 DNA: TGTGCCAGCAGTGAACAGGGGGCATCGTACAATGAGCAGTTCTTC
J gene: TRBJ2-5; clone size: -; D gene: -; V gene: TRBV19; CDR3 protein: CASSGGYQETQYF; CDR3 DNA: TGTGCCAGTAGTGGGGGTTACCAAGAGACCCAGTACTTC
J gene: TRBJ1-1; clone size: -; D gene: -; V gene: TRBV7-8; CDR3 protein: CASSLVGGNTEAFF; CDR3 DNA: TGTGCCAGCAGCTTAGTAGGAGGGAACACTGAAGCTTTCTTT
J gene: TRBJ2-7; clone size: -; D gene: TRBD2; V gene: TRBV18; CDR3 protein: CASSPGLAGRSYEQYF; CDR3 DNA: TGTGCCAGCTCGCCGGGACTAGCGGGAAGGAGTTACGAGCAGTACTTC
J gene: TRBJ1-2; clone size: few; D gene: -; V gene: TRBV28; CDR3 protein: CASSLGERYGYTF; CDR3 DNA: TGTGCCAGCAGTCTCGGGGAACGCTATGGCTACACCTTC
J gene: TRBJ2-1; clone size: -; D gene: TRBD2; V gene: TRBV29-1; CDR3 protein: CTFRLAGGPSNEQFF; CDR3 DNA: TGCACTTTCCGGCTAGCGGGAGGGCCGAGCAATGAGCAGTTCTTC
J gene: TRBJ2-7; clone size: few; D gene: -; V gene: TRBV7-2; CDR3 protein: CASSPGVAHFVREQYF; CDR3 DNA: TGTGCCAGCAGCCCCGGGGTAGCTCACTTTGTCCGTGAGCAGTACTTC
J gene: TRBJ2-3; clone size: -; D gene: -; V gene: TRBV20-1; CDR3 protein: CSASDRVGESDTQYF; CDR3 DNA: TGCAGTGCTAGTGATCGGGTAGGCGAGTCAGATACGCAGTATTTT
J gene: TRBJ2-1; clone size: few; D gene: TRBD2; V gene: TRBV18; CDR3 protein: CASSTSGVYNEQFF; CDR3 DNA: TGTGCCAGCTCAACTAGCGGGGTATACAATGAGCAGTTCTTC
J gene: TRBJ1-2; clone size: -; D gene: TRBD1; V gene: TRBV6-5; CDR3 protein: CASSYYGTGGKYGYTF; CDR3 DNA: TGTGCCAGCAGTTACTACGGGACAGGGGGCAAATATGGCTACACCTTC
J gene: TRBJ1-6; clone size: -; D gene: -; V gene: TRBV19; CDR3 protein: CASSLFQGNNSPLHF; CDR3 DNA: TGTGCCAGCTCCCTCTTCCAGGGAAATAATTCACCCCTCCACTTT
J gene: TRBJ2-7; clone size: once; D gene: TRBD2; V gene: TRBV11-1; CDR3 protein: CASSSNTGTSGRKQYF; CDR3 DNA: TGTGCCAGCAGCTCCAATACCGGGACTAGCGGGAGGAAGCAGTACTTC
J gene: TRBJ1-2; clone size: few; D gene: -; V gene: TRBV4-1; CDR3 protein: CASSQVLSGTYGYTF; CDR3 DNA: TGCGCCAGCAGCCAAGTCTTAAGCGGAACCTATGGCTACACCTTC
J gene: TRBJ1-5; clone size: -; D gene: -; V gene: TRBV5-1; CDR3 protein: CASSLDGQGNQPQHF; CDR3 DNA: TGCGCCAGCAGCTTGGACGGGCAGGGGAATCAGCCCCAGCATTTT
J gene: TRBJ2-1; clone size: -; D gene: -; V gene: TRBV2; CDR3 protein: CASSEESVSYNEQFF; CDR3 DNA: TGTGCCAGCAGTGAAGAAAGCGTATCCTACAATGAGCAGTTCTTC
J gene: TRBJ2-7; clone size: few; D gene: TRBD2; V gene: TRBV10-3; CDR3 protein: CAAEAGGNHYEQYF; CDR3 DNA: TGTGCCGCAGAAGCGGGAGGCAACCACTACGAGCAGTACTTC
J gene: TRBJ2-7; clone size: -; D gene: TRBD2; V gene: TRBV18; CDR3 protein: CASSPPAGGGEQYF; CDR3 DNA: TGTGCCAGCTCACCCCCGGCGGGGGGAGGTGAGCAGTACTTC
J gene: TRBJ2-1; clone size: -; D gene: -; V gene: TRBV10-3; CDR3 protein: CAISESRGADNEQFF; CDR3 DNA: TGTGCCATCAGTGAGTCTCGGGGGGCGGACAATGAGCAGTTCTTC
J gene: TRBJ2-5; clone size: -; D gene: -; V gene: TRBV28; CDR3 protein: CASSPRRLAGRTQYF; CDR3 DNA: TGTGCCAGCAGTCCCCGCCGTTTAGCCGGCAGGACCCAGTACTTC
J gene: TRBJ2-7; clone size: -; D gene: TRBD1; V gene: TRBV7-9; CDR3 protein: CASSLGTVPYEQYF; CDR3 DNA: TGTGCCAGCAGCCTAGGGACAGTCCCATACGAGCAGTACTTC
J gene: TRBJ2-5; clone size: -; D gene: -; V gene: TRBV24-1; CDR3 protein: CATRGQSETQYF; CDR3 DNA: TGTGCCACCAGAGGACAGTCGGAGACCCAGTACTTC
J gene: TRBJ2-5; clone size: -; D gene: -; V gene: TRBV5-4; CDR3 protein: CASSFGETQYF; CDR3 DNA: TGTGCCAGCAGCTTTGGTGAGACCCAGTACTTC
J gene: TRBJ2-7; clone size: once; D gene: TRBD1; V gene: TRBV15; CDR3 protein: CATSRSAGDRGRYEQYF; CDR3 DNA: TGTGCCACCAGCAGATCTGCGGGGGACAGGGGCCGATACGAGCAGTACTTC
J gene: TRBJ2-5; clone size: -; D gene: -; V gene: TRBV7-9; CDR3 protein: CASSLFRAAVRIQYF; CDR3 DNA: TGTGCCAGCAGCTTATTCAGGGCCGCCGTGAGGATCCAGTACTTC
J gene: TRBJ2-1; clone size: -; D gene: -; V gene: TRBV6-6; CDR3 protein: CASSSTGWDEQFF; CDR3 DNA: TGTGCCAGCAGCTCAACGGGTTGGGATGAGCAGTTCTTC
J gene: TRBJ2-7; clone size: -; D gene: TRBD2; V gene: TRBV28; CDR3 protein: CAVRAVRVRGGSEYEQYF; CDR3 DNA: TGTGCCGTGCGGGCTGTGCGAGTCCGTGGCGGGAGTGAGTACGAGCAGTACTTC
J gene: TRBJ2-1; clone size: once; D gene: -; V gene: TRBV2; CDR3 protein: CASLFGGLNEQFF; CDR3 DNA: TGTGCCAGTCTGTTCGGGGGACTCAATGAGCAGTTCTTC
J gene: TRBJ1-3; clone size: -; D gene: -; V gene: TRBV30; CDR3 protein: CAWDGTSVGNTIYF; CDR3 DNA: TGTGCCTGGGATGGGACTTCCGTTGGAAACACCATATATTTT
J gene: TRBJ1-4; clone size: -; D gene: -; V gene: TRBV12-3/TRBV12-4; CDR3 protein: CASSPGYREKLFF; CDR3 DNA: TGTGCCAGCAGTCCAGGGTATCGAGAAAAACTGTTTTTT
J gene: TRBJ2-7; clone size: -; D gene: TRBD2; V gene: TRBV7-9; CDR3 protein: CASSSTDTTSGIRVFF; CDR3 DNA: TGTGCCAGCAGCTCGACAGATACGACTAGCGGGATCCGGGTATTCTTC
J gene: TRBJ2-5; clone size: -; D gene: TRBD2; V gene: TRBV6-5; CDR3 protein: CASSPGLAELETQYF; CDR3 DNA: TGTGCCAGCAGCCCAGGACTAGCAGAATTAGAGACCCAGTACTTC
J gene: TRBJ2-3; clone size: -; D gene: -; V gene: TRBV11-2; CDR3 protein: CASTATQDTQYF; CDR3 DNA: TGTGCCAGCACAGCCACCCAAGATACGCAGTATTTT
J gene: TRBJ2-2; clone size: few; D gene: -; V gene: TRBV9; CDR3 protein: CASSQHTGELFF; CDR3 DNA: TGTGCCAGCAGTCAGCACACCGGGGAGCTGTTTTTT
J gene: TRBJ2-7; clone size: -; D gene: TRBD2; V gene: TRBV24-1; CDR3 protein: CATSDSTSGRYEQYF; CDR3 DNA: TGTGCCACCAGTGACTCGACTAGCGGGAGGTACGAGCAGTACTTC
J gene: TRBJ2-1; clone size: few; D gene: TRBD2; V gene: TRBV3-1/TRBV3-2; CDR3 protein: CASSQDFLAGLHEQFF; CDR3 DNA: TGTGCCAGCAGCCAAGACTTTCTAGCGGGACTCCATGAGCAGTTCTTC
J gene: TRBJ1-1; clone size: -; D gene: -; V gene: TRBV2; CDR3 protein: CASRAFMNTEAFF; CDR3 DNA: TGTGCCAGCAGGGCCTTCATGAACACTGAAGCTTTCTTT